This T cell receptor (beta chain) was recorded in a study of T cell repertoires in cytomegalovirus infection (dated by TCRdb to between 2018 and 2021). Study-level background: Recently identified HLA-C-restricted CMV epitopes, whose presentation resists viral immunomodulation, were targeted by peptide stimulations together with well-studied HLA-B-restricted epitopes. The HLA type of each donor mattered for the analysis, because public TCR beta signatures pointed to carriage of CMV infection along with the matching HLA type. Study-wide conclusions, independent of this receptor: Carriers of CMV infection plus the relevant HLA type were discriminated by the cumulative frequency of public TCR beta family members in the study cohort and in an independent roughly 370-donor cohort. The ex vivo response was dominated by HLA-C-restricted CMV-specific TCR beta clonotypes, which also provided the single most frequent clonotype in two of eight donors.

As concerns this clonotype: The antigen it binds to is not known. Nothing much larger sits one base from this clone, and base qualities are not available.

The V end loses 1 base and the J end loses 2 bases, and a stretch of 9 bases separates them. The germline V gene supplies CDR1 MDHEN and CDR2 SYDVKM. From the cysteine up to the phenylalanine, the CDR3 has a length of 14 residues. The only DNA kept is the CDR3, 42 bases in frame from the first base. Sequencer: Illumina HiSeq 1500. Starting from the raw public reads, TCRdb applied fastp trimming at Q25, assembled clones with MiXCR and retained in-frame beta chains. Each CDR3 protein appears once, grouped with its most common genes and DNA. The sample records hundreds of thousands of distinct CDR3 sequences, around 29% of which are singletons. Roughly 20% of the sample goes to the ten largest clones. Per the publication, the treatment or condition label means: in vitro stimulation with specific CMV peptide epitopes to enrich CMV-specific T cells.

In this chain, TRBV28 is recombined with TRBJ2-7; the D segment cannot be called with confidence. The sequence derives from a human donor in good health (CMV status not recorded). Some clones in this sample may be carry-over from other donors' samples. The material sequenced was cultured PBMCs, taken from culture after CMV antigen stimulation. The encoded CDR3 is CASSLFTLTYEQYF. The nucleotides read TGTGCCAGCAGTTTATTCACACTGACCTACGAGCAGTACTTC.